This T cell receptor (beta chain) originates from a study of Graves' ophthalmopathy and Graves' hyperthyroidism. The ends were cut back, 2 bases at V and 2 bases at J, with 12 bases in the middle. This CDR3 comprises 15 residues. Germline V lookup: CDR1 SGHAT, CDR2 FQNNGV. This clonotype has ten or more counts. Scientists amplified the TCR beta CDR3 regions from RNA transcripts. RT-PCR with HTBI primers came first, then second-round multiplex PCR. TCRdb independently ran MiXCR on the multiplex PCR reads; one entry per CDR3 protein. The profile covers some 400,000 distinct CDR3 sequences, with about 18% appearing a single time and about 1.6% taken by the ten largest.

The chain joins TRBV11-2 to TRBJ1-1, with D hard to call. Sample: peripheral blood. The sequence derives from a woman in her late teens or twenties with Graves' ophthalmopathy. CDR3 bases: TGTGCCAGCAGCTTAAGGGTGGGCCGTAACACTGAAGCTTTCTTT. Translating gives CASSLRVGRNTEAFF.